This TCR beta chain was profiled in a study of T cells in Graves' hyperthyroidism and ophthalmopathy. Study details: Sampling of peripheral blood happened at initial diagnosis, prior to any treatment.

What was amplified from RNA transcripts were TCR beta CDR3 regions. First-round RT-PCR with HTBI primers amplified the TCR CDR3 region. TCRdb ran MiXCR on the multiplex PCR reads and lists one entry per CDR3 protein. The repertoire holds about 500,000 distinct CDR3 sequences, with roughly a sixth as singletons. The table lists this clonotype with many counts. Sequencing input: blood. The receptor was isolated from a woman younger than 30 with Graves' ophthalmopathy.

The CDR3 coding sequence is TGTGCCAGCAGTTACTCGCGGGGGACTGAAGCTTTCTTT. This codes for CASSYSRGTEAFF. The chain couples TRBV6-2 or TRBV6-3 to TRBJ1-1, with D perhaps matching TRBD1 (5 bases). Trimming shortened V by 0 bases and J by 5 bases, and 7 bases separated the two germline ends. Germline CDR1 reads MNHEY; CDR2 reads SVGEGT. This CDR3 has 13 residues.